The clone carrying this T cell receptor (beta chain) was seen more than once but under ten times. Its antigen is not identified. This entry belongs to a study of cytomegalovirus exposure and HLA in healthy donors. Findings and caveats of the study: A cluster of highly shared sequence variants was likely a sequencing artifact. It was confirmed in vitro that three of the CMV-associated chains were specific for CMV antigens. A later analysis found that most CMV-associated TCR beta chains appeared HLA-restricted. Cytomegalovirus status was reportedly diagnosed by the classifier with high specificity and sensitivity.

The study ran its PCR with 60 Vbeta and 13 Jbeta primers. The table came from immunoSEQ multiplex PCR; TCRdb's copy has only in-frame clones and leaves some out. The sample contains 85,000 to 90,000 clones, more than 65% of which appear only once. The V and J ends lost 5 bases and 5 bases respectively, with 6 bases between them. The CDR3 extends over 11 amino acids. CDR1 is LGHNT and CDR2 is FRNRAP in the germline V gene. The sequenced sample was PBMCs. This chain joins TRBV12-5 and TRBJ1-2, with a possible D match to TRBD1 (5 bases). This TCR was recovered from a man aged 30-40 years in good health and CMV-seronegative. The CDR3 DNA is TGTGCTAGTGGTCGGGGGTATGGCTACACCTTC. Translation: CASGRGYGYTF.